This is a list of T cell receptor beta chains from one sample in a study of a mutant IDH1 vaccine in newly diagnosed glioma. Measured with immunoSEQ multiplex PCR; TCRdb has only the in-frame clones, and not every one. The sample records 58,000 or so clones, 80% to 90% being singletons. These TCRs are of unknown antigen specificity. Sequenced here: PBMCs, sampled from a glioma patient whose treatment included an IDH1 peptide vaccine. These receptors all come from a man aged 40-49 years with glioma. CDR3s include the opening cysteine and the closing phenylalanine or tryptophan. The D gene is left open where the match is weak. The listing skips clone size in some rows; elsewhere it reads once, few, many or a size class.

v_call	clone_size	d_call	cdr3_length	j_call	cdr3_nt	cdr3_aa
TRBV4-1	NA	NA	16	TRBJ2-1	TGCGCCAGCAGCCAAGATAAAGTGGGAGTAGACAATGAGCAGTTCTTC	CASSQDKVGVDNEQFF
TRBV9	NA	TRBD2	18	TRBJ2-7	TGTGCCAGCAGCGAGGGGACTAGCGGGAGCGTTTACTCGTACGAGCAGTACTTC	CASSEGTSGSVYSYEQYF
TRBV5-6	NA	TRBD2	14	TRBJ2-3	TGTGCCAGCAGCCATAGCGGGAACACAGATACGCAGTATTTT	CASSHSGNTDTQYF
TRBV6-1	few	NA	16	TRBJ1-4	TGTGCCAGCAGTGTGGAGCAGAGGACCCCGAATGAAAAACTGTTTTTT	CASSVEQRTPNEKLFF
TRBV11-2	once	TRBD1	16	TRBJ2-5	TGTGCCAGCAGCCGACGGACAGGCAGCAGTCAGGAGACCCAGTACTTC	CASSRRTGSSQETQYF
TRBV15	NA	TRBD1	16	TRBJ2-2	TGTGCCACCAGCCTTCGGACAGGGGCTAACACCGGGGAGCTGTTTTTT	CATSLRTGANTGELFF
TRBV14	NA	TRBD2	15	TRBJ2-3	TGTGCCAGCAGCACCGGACTAGCGGGCTCATATACGCAGTATTTT	CASSTGLAGSYTQYF
TRBV5-4	NA	TRBD2	18	TRBJ2-2	TGTGCCAGCAGCCCGACCGGACTAGCGGGAGTCTTGACCGGGGAGCTGTTTTTT	CASSPTGLAGVLTGELFF
TRBV4-1	NA	TRBD2	18	TRBJ2-3	TGCGCCAGCAGCTCAGTGGGGCGGAGTCGGGAGGGCCGTGATACGCAGTATTTT	CASSSVGRSREGRDTQYF
TRBV6-1	NA	NA	13	TRBJ2-3	TGTGCCAGCAGTGCGTATATCACAGATACGCAGTATTTT	CASSAYITDTQYF
TRBV19	once	NA	13	TRBJ1-1	TGTGCCAGTAGTCTTGATTTGAACACTGAAGCTTTCTTT	CASSLDLNTEAFF
TRBV28	NA	NA	14	TRBJ1-3	TGTGCCAGCAGTCGCGGTGGTACTGGAAACACCATATATTTT	CASSRGGTGNTIYF
TRBV7-9	NA	NA	13	TRBJ2-1	TGTGCCAGCAGCTTCGAGCTTGTTCATGAGCAGTTCTTC	CASSFELVHEQFF
TRBV5-1	NA	TRBD2	13	TRBJ2-5	TGCGCCAGCAGCAGGGGACTACAAGAGACCCAGTACTTC	CASSRGLQETQYF
TRBV10-3	NA	TRBD2	14	TRBJ2-1	TGTGCCATCACCGAGACTAGCAGATACAATGAGCAGTTCTTC	CAITETSRYNEQFF
TRBV27	NA	NA	14	TRBJ2-3	TGTGCCAGCAGTTTAGGGACCTCACGGGATACGCAGTATTTT	CASSLGTSRDTQYF
TRBV5-4	NA	NA	12	TRBJ1-2	TGTGCCAGCAGCTTGGGACTAACTGGCTACACCTTC	CASSLGLTGYTF
TRBV11-2	NA	NA	15	TRBJ2-7	TGTGCCAGCAGCTTAGTCAGGGCGTCCTCCTACGAGCAGTACTTC	CASSLVRASSYEQYF
TRBV9	NA	NA	15	TRBJ2-5	TGTGCCAGCAGCGTACTAGACTGGGGAAAAGAGACCCAGTACTTC	CASSVLDWGKETQYF
TRBV19	NA	NA	14	TRBJ1-4	TGTGCCAGTAGTAGGTATAAGACTAATGAAAAACTGTTTTTT	CASSRYKTNEKLFF
TRBV27	NA	NA	15	TRBJ1-5	TGTGCCAGCAGTAAAGCGGTCTCGCTGGGGTGGCCCCAGCATTTT	CASSKAVSLGWPQHF
TRBV7-8	NA	TRBD2	18	TRBJ2-7	TGTGCCAGCAGCCGCCCTGCGGGAGAGTTAGGGGTGAGCTACGAGCAGTACTTC	CASSRPAGELGVSYEQYF
TRBV19	NA	NA	16	TRBJ2-6	TGTGCCAGTAGTATAATGGGCGGGGCTGGGGCCAACGTCCTGACTTTC	CASSIMGGAGANVLTF
TRBV9	NA	TRBD1	17	TRBJ1-5	TGTGCCAGCAGCGTGGACAGGGGGCTGTATAGCAATCAGCCCCAGCATTTT	CASSVDRGLYSNQPQHF
TRBV5-4	NA	NA	14	TRBJ2-2	TGTGCCAGCAGCTTGTATCGGGGCACCGGGGAGCTGTTTTTT	CASSLYRGTGELFF
TRBV5-1	once	NA	15	TRBJ2-7	TGCGCCAGCAGCTTGGGGGCCTTACCCAACTACGAGCAGTACTTC	CASSLGALPNYEQYF
TRBV7-2	NA	NA	13	TRBJ1-1	TGTGCCAGCAGCTTAACCAAGAACACTGAAGCTTTCTTT	CASSLTKNTEAFF
TRBV7-9	once	NA	14	TRBJ1-5	TGTGCCAGCAGCGGACGGGTCTCAAATCAGCCCCAGCATTTT	CASSGRVSNQPQHF
TRBV4-1	NA	NA	14	TRBJ1-5	TGCGCCAGCAGCCAGGGTGTTAGCAATCAGCCCCAGCATTTT	CASSQGVSNQPQHF
TRBV15	NA	TRBD1	16	TRBJ2-7	TGTGCCACCAGCCGGGCCCTCCGGGACAGAGCCTACGAGCAGTACTTC	CATSRALRDRAYEQYF
TRBV5-1	NA	TRBD1	15	TRBJ1-5	TGCGCCAGCAGCTTGGGGGACAGCTTCAATCAGCCCCAGCATTTT	CASSLGDSFNQPQHF
TRBV7-2	NA	NA	13	TRBJ1-1	TGTGCCAGCAGCACCCGGCTGAACACTGAAGCTTTCTTT	CASSTRLNTEAFF
TRBV7-2	NA	NA	14	TRBJ2-3	TGTGCCAGCAGCTCCAGACTAAACACAGATACGCAGTATTTT	CASSSRLNTDTQYF
TRBV14	NA	NA	14	TRBJ2-2	TGTGCCAGCAGCCATCGGGGGCTGGCCGGGGAGCTGTTTTTT	CASSHRGLAGELFF